This T cell receptor beta chain was captured in a study of T-cell memory formation after mild COVID-19. Trimming pared 3 bases from V and 2 bases from J, leaving 8 bases between. Germline CDR1 reads LNHDA; CDR2 reads SQIVND (reference sequence). The CDR3 sequence is 14 residues long. TCRdb reprocessed the 5' RACE reads with MiXCR, giving one entry per CDR3 protein. The table has around 250,000 distinct CDR3 sequences, around 15% seen once. This sequence was found in a young man who had mild COVID-19 (a few samples of this study predate the infection). Cell type and time point are not known. This chain joins TRBV19 and TRBJ1-5; D uncertain. The material sequenced was PBMCs or a T cell subset sorted from them (not recorded which). The CDR3 nucleotides read TGTGCCAGTAGTATGAAAGCGGGCAATCAGCCCCAGCATTTT. It codes for CASSMKAGNQPQHF.